This T cell receptor (beta chain) is from a study of cytomegalovirus exposure and HLA in healthy donors. The CDR3 contains 14 residues. Germline V CDR1 and CDR2: MNHNS, SASEGT. The ends were cut back, 8 bases at V and 1 base at J, with 12 bases in the middle. This clone was counted a few times. Its cognate antigen is unknown. 60 Vbeta and 13 Jbeta primers were used in PCR. Assay: immunoSEQ multiplex PCR; the TCRdb copy retains only in-frame clones and omits some. The top ten hold roughly 6.4% of the sample, which has about 130,000 clones, under 10% seen once. Findings of the study overall: Analysis was performed later, and it showed HLA-associated TCR beta chains to be more clonally expanded than equally common others.

Source material: PBMCs. This chain links TRBV6-1 with TRBJ1-5, with D possibly being TRBD1 (5 bases). The receptor was derived from a woman aged 40-49 years in good health and CMV-seropositive. The CDR3 DNA sequence: TGTGCCAGCCTCTCACGGGGGAGCAATCAGCCCCAGCATTTT. Its translation: CASLSRGSNQPQHF.